This is a list of T cell receptor beta chains from one sample in a study of T cell responses to AZD1222 COVID-19 vaccine. Only in-frame clones appear in the TCRdb table, and some are missing; sequencing was by immunoSEQ multiplex PCR. The table has around 130,000 clones, roughly nine tenths seen once. The sample in question was peripheral blood, obtained on day 0 of AZD1222 vaccination. The receptor set was obtained from an adult in good health. Both conserved end residues are part of each CDR3. A D gene is named only where the DNA matches it firmly. Where a row states a size, it is once, few, many or the class of an expanded clone; other rows omit it.

d_gene: -; j_gene: TRBJ1-2; abundance: -; v_gene: TRBV30; CDR3aa: CAWSPGTNYGYTF; CDR3nt: TGTGCCTGGAGTCCGGGAACTAACTATGGCTACACCTTC
d_gene: TRBD1; j_gene: TRBJ1-1; abundance: -; v_gene: TRBV4-1; CDR3aa: CASSQLIGQGWENAEAFF; CDR3nt: TGCGCCAGCAGCCAACTAATTGGACAGGGGTGGGAGAACGCTGAAGCTTTCTTT
d_gene: -; j_gene: TRBJ1-4; abundance: -; v_gene: TRBV5-1; CDR3aa: CASSLGQGRREKLFF; CDR3nt: TGCGCCAGCAGCTTGGGGCAGGGCAGGCGTGAAAAACTGTTTTTT
d_gene: -; j_gene: TRBJ1-2; abundance: -; v_gene: TRBV19; CDR3aa: CATGEGPPLNYGYTF; CDR3nt: TGTGCCACTGGTGAAGGACCCCCGCTTAACTATGGCTACACCTTC
d_gene: -; j_gene: TRBJ2-1; abundance: -; v_gene: TRBV5-1; CDR3aa: CASSLGSVSLGGAEQFF; CDR3nt: TGCGCCAGCAGCTTGGGGTCCGTTAGCTTAGGCGGCGCAGAGCAGTTCTTC
d_gene: -; j_gene: TRBJ1-5; abundance: -; v_gene: TRBV7-8; CDR3aa: CASSLAGARYSNQPQHF; CDR3nt: TGTGCCAGCAGCTTAGCAGGGGCTCGGTATAGCAATCAGCCCCAGCATTTT
d_gene: -; j_gene: TRBJ1-1; abundance: -; v_gene: TRBV11-3; CDR3aa: CASSQWVNTEAFF; CDR3nt: TGTGCCAGCAGCCAGTGGGTCAACACTGAAGCTTTCTTT
d_gene: -; j_gene: TRBJ2-6; abundance: -; v_gene: TRBV5-1; CDR3aa: CASSLGANVLTF; CDR3nt: TGCGCCAGCAGCTTGGGTGCCAACGTCCTGACTTTC
d_gene: -; j_gene: TRBJ1-3; abundance: once; v_gene: TRBV15; CDR3aa: CATSPGLSGNTIYF; CDR3nt: TGTGCCACCAGCCCTGGACTCTCTGGAAACACCATATATTTT
d_gene: -; j_gene: TRBJ2-5; abundance: -; v_gene: TRBV7-8; CDR3aa: CASSPDYQETQYF; CDR3nt: TGTGCCAGCAGCCCGGACTATCAAGAGACCCAGTACTTC
d_gene: -; j_gene: TRBJ1-2; abundance: -; v_gene: TRBV3-1/TRBV3-2; CDR3aa: CASSLGTGSYYGYTF; CDR3nt: TGTGCCAGCAGCCTAGGGACGGGAAGCTACTATGGCTACACCTTC
d_gene: -; j_gene: TRBJ2-6; abundance: -; v_gene: TRBV30; CDR3aa: CAWTPRGSGANVLTF; CDR3nt: TGTGCCTGGACCCCGAGGGGCTCTGGGGCCAACGTCCTGACTTTC
d_gene: -; j_gene: TRBJ2-5; abundance: -; v_gene: TRBV12-3/TRBV12-4; CDR3aa: CASSLGEETQYF; CDR3nt: TGTGCCAGCAGTTTGGGGGAAGAGACCCAGTACTTC
d_gene: -; j_gene: TRBJ2-3; abundance: -; v_gene: TRBV7-3; CDR3aa: CASSPQPGFTDTQYF; CDR3nt: TGTGCCAGCAGCCCTCAACCTGGCTTCACAGATACGCAGTATTTT
d_gene: -; j_gene: TRBJ1-5; abundance: -; v_gene: TRBV9; CDR3aa: CASSARDSNQPQHF; CDR3nt: TGTGCCAGCAGCGCCCGGGACAGCAATCAGCCCCAGCATTTT
d_gene: TRBD2; j_gene: TRBJ2-3; abundance: -; v_gene: TRBV7-3; CDR3aa: CASSLIPSGVGTDTQYF; CDR3nt: TGTGCCAGCAGCTTAATACCTAGCGGGGTCGGCACAGATACGCAGTATTTT
d_gene: TRBD1; j_gene: TRBJ2-2; abundance: -; v_gene: TRBV27; CDR3aa: CASNHQGDTGELFF; CDR3nt: TGTGCCAGCAACCACCAGGGGGACACCGGGGAGCTGTTTTTT
d_gene: -; j_gene: TRBJ2-1; abundance: -; v_gene: TRBV7-3; CDR3aa: CASSLSPGAHNEQFF; CDR3nt: TGTGCCAGCAGCTTAAGCCCAGGGGCCCACAATGAGCAGTTCTTC
d_gene: -; j_gene: TRBJ2-3; abundance: -; v_gene: TRBV2; CDR3aa: CASLLGQSTDTQYF; CDR3nt: TGTGCCAGTCTCCTTGGACAGAGCACAGATACGCAGTATTTT
d_gene: TRBD1; j_gene: TRBJ2-1; abundance: -; v_gene: TRBV5-1; CDR3aa: CASSWGQGNNEQFF; CDR3nt: TGCGCCAGCAGCTGGGGACAGGGGAACAATGAGCAGTTCTTC
d_gene: -; j_gene: TRBJ2-1; abundance: -; v_gene: TRBV7-6; CDR3aa: CASSLEFGNYNEQFF; CDR3nt: TGTGCCAGCAGCTTAGAATTCGGAAATTACAATGAGCAGTTCTTC
d_gene: -; j_gene: TRBJ1-4; abundance: -; v_gene: TRBV10-3; CDR3aa: CAISEAQGVGEKLFF; CDR3nt: TGTGCCATCAGTGAGGCCCAAGGGGTGGGCGAAAAACTGTTTTTT
d_gene: -; j_gene: TRBJ2-3; abundance: -; v_gene: TRBV6-5; CDR3aa: CASSYAGSDTQYF; CDR3nt: TGTGCCAGCAGTTACGCAGGGTCAGATACGCAGTATTTT
d_gene: TRBD2; j_gene: TRBJ2-2; abundance: -; v_gene: TRBV6-4; CDR3aa: CASSEASGTGELFF; CDR3nt: TGTGCCAGCAGTGAGGCTAGCGGCACCGGGGAGCTGTTTTTT
d_gene: -; j_gene: TRBJ1-5; abundance: -; v_gene: TRBV20-1; CDR3aa: CSASPGADDQPQHF; CDR3nt: TGCAGTGCTAGTCCGGGGGCTGATGATCAGCCCCAGCATTTT
d_gene: -; j_gene: TRBJ1-3; abundance: -; v_gene: TRBV30; CDR3aa: CASVHSGNTIYF; CDR3nt: TGTGCCTCAGTCCACTCTGGAAACACCATATATTTT
d_gene: -; j_gene: TRBJ1-2; abundance: -; v_gene: TRBV2; CDR3aa: CASRPRQDPGYGYTF; CDR3nt: TGTGCCAGCAGGCCAAGACAGGATCCTGGCTATGGCTACACCTTC
d_gene: -; j_gene: TRBJ1-4; abundance: -; v_gene: TRBV19; CDR3aa: CASSTYTSTNEKLFF; CDR3nt: TGTGCCAGTAGTACCTACACATCAACTAATGAAAAACTGTTTTTT
d_gene: -; j_gene: TRBJ1-1; abundance: -; v_gene: TRBV12-2; CDR3aa: CASRLISEAFF; CDR3nt: TGTGCAAGTCGCTTGATATCTGAAGCTTTCTTT
d_gene: -; j_gene: TRBJ1-5; abundance: -; v_gene: TRBV10-2; CDR3aa: CGSADGNNQPQHF; CDR3nt: TGCGGCAGCGCCGACGGTAACAATCAGCCCCAGCATTTT
d_gene: -; j_gene: TRBJ1-6; abundance: -; v_gene: TRBV5-1; CDR3aa: CASSLVGIYNSPLHF; CDR3nt: TGCGCCAGCAGCTTGGTCGGCATCTATAATTCACCCCTCCACTTT
d_gene: -; j_gene: TRBJ1-5; abundance: -; v_gene: TRBV19; CDR3aa: CASSEQGNQPQHF; CDR3nt: TGTGCCAGTAGTGAACAGGGAAATCAGCCCCAGCATTTT
d_gene: -; j_gene: TRBJ2-2; abundance: once; v_gene: TRBV2; CDR3aa: CASSDSGVGELFF; CDR3nt: TGTGCCAGCAGTGATTCGGGGGTCGGGGAGCTGTTTTTT
d_gene: -; j_gene: TRBJ2-5; abundance: -; v_gene: TRBV10-2; CDR3aa: CASSEQLGVGETQYF; CDR3nt: TGCGCCAGCAGTGAGCAATTAGGGGTTGGGGAGACCCAGTACTTC
d_gene: -; j_gene: TRBJ1-5; abundance: -; v_gene: TRBV19; CDR3aa: CASTSDSHQPQHF; CDR3nt: TGTGCCAGTACCTCGGACAGTCATCAGCCCCAGCATTTT
d_gene: TRBD2; j_gene: TRBJ2-2; abundance: -; v_gene: TRBV27; CDR3aa: CASTSRTSNTGELFF; CDR3nt: TGTGCCAGCACTTCCAGGACTAGCAACACCGGGGAGCTGTTTTTT
d_gene: -; j_gene: TRBJ1-2; abundance: few; v_gene: TRBV7-9; CDR3aa: CATDRQTSNYGYTF; CDR3nt: TGTGCCACGGATAGACAGACATCCAACTATGGCTACACCTTC
d_gene: TRBD2; j_gene: TRBJ2-3; abundance: -; v_gene: TRBV19; CDR3aa: CASSMGGSADTQYF; CDR3nt: TGTGCCAGTAGTATGGGCGGGAGTGCAGATACGCAGTATTTT
d_gene: -; j_gene: TRBJ2-5; abundance: -; v_gene: TRBV19; CDR3aa: CASSMGALQETQYF; CDR3nt: TGTGCCAGTAGTATGGGGGCACTCCAAGAGACCCAGTACTTC
d_gene: TRBD1; j_gene: TRBJ2-7; abundance: -; v_gene: TRBV7-9; CDR3aa: CASSLLPGQGNYEQYF; CDR3nt: TGTGCCAGCAGCCTACTACCGGGACAGGGGAACTACGAGCAGTACTTC
d_gene: -; j_gene: TRBJ1-5; abundance: -; v_gene: TRBV30; CDR3aa: CAWSVAGNQPQHF; CDR3nt: TGTGCCTGGAGTGTAGCAGGCAATCAGCCCCAGCATTTT
d_gene: -; j_gene: TRBJ1-1; abundance: -; v_gene: TRBV7-9; CDR3aa: CASSPGGDTEAFF; CDR3nt: TGTGCCAGCAGCCCCGGCGGGGACACTGAAGCTTTCTTT
d_gene: -; j_gene: TRBJ2-3; abundance: -; v_gene: TRBV9; CDR3aa: CASSSSSDTQYF; CDR3nt: TGTGCCAGCAGTAGTAGCTCAGATACGCAGTATTTT
d_gene: -; j_gene: TRBJ2-1; abundance: -; v_gene: TRBV9; CDR3aa: CASSVVGSISYNEQFF; CDR3nt: TGTGCCAGCAGCGTAGTCGGCTCAATCTCCTACAATGAGCAGTTCTTC
d_gene: -; j_gene: TRBJ2-7; abundance: -; v_gene: TRBV4-1; CDR3aa: CASSQDQRYEQYF; CDR3nt: TGCGCCAGCAGCCAAGATCAGAGATACGAGCAGTACTTC